In this sample, the clone carrying this TCR beta chain turned up a few times. This sample stems from a study of T cell changes during pregnancy in multiple sclerosis. Only in-frame clones appear in the TCRdb table, and some are missing; sequencing was by immunoSEQ multiplex PCR. The repertoire holds 30,000 to 35,000 clones, with over 75% as singletons. The CDR3 covers 12 residues. Between the trimmed V and J ends, which lost 6 bases and 4 bases, there was a span of 7 bases. Per the germline V gene, CDR1 is LNHDA and CDR2 is SQIVND (reference sequence). This receptor was obtained from a female donor with multiple sclerosis, enrolled in a pregnancy study. The rearrangement links TRBV19 to TRBJ2-1, with D possibly matching TRBD1 (6 bases). The sequencing here drew on CD8+ T cells from peripheral blood mononuclear cells, taken in the second trimester of pregnancy. CDR3 sequence reads: CASRTGYNEQFF. CDR3 coding DNA: TGTGCCAGTAGAACAGGGTACAATGAGCAGTTCTTC.